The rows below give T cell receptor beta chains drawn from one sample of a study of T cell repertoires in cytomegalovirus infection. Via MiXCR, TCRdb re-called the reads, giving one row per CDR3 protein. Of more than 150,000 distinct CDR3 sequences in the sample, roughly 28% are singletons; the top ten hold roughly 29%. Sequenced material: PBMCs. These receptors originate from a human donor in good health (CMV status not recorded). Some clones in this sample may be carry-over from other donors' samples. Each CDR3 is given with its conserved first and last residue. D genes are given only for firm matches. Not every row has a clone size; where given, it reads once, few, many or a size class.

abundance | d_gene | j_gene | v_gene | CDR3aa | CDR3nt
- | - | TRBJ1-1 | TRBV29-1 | CTTRGGGSTEAFF | TGCACCACCCGAGGGGGGGGCTCAACTGAAGCTTTCTTT
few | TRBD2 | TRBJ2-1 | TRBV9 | CASSVGGGGPNNEQFF | TGTGCCAGCAGCGTAGGAGGCGGGGGGCCTAACAATGAGCAGTTCTTC
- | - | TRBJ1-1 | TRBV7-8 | CASSIRDTEAFF | TGTGCCAGCAGCATTCGGGACACTGAAGCTTTCTTT
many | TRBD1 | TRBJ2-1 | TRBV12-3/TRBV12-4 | CASSPRTGTYNEQFF | TGTGCCAGCAGTCCCAGGACAGGAACCTACAATGAGCAGTTCTTC
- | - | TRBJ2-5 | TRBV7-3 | CASSLSGGSETQYF | TGTGCCAGCAGCTTAAGTGGGGGTTCGGAGACCCAGTACTTC
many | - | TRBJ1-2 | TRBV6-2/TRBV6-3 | CASSYGFEGSGYGYTF | TGTGCCAGCAGTTATGGTTTCGAGGGATCGGGCTATGGCTACACCTTC
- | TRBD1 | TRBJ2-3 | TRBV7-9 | CASTLDREDTQYF | TGTGCCAGCACCCTTGACAGGGAAGATACGCAGTATTTT
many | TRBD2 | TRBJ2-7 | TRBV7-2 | CASMASSGGTYEQYF | TGTGCCAGCATGGCTTCAAGCGGGGGTACCTACGAGCAGTACTTC
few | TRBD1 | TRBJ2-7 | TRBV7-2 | CASSLTTGSSYEQYF | TGTGCCAGCAGCTTAACGACAGGGAGCTCCTACGAGCAGTACTTC
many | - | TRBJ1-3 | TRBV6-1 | CASSDTGSGNTIYF | TGTGCCAGCAGTGATACGGGCTCTGGAAACACCATATATTTT
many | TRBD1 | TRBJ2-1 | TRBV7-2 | CASSSGQGANEQFF | TGTGCCAGCAGCTCGGGACAGGGGGCAAATGAGCAGTTCTTC
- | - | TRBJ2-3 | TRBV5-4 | CASSLGLAGLGTQYF | TGTGCCAGCAGCTTGGGCCTAGCTGGCCTCGGTACGCAGTATTTT
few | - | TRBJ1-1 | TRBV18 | CASSLDSYDTEAFF | TGTGCCAGCTCACTGGACTCCTACGACACTGAAGCTTTCTTT
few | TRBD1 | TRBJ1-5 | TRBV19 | CASSTGQGMGNQPQHF | TGTGCCAGTAGTACAGGACAGGGAATGGGCAATCAGCCCCAGCATTTT
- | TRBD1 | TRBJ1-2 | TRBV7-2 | CASSPDRANYGYTF | TGTGCCAGCAGCCCGGACAGGGCTAACTATGGCTACACCTTC
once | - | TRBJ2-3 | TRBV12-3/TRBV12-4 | CASSFYGDTQYF | TGTGCCAGCAGTTTTTACGGAGATACGCAGTATTTT
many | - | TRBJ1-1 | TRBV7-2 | CASSYSGTEAFF | TGTGCCAGCAGCTATAGCGGCACTGAAGCTTTCTTT
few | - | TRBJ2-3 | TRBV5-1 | CASSLDPPGTRDGDTQYF | TGCGCCAGCAGCTTGGACCCCCCGGGGACTCGGGATGGGGATACGCAGTATTTT
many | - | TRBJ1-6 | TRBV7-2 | CASSMALSGAYNSPLHF | TGTGCCAGCAGCATGGCCCTTTCAGGCGCCTATAATTCACCCCTCCACTTT
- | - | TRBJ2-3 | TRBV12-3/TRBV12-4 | CASSFLWSAGEGNTQYF | TGTGCCAGCAGTTTTCTGTGGAGCGCCGGGGAAGGAAATACGCAGTATTTT
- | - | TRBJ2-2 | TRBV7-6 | CASSLTPGNTGELFF | TGTGCCAGCAGCTTAACTCCGGGGAACACCGGGGAGCTGTTTTTT
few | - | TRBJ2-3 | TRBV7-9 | CASSRYPSDPGDTQYF | TGTGCCAGCAGCCGCTACCCTAGCGACCCGGGCGATACGCAGTATTTT
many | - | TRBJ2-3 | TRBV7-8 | CASSLWPRTTDTQYF | TGTGCCAGCAGCTTATGGCCGAGGACCACAGATACGCAGTATTTT
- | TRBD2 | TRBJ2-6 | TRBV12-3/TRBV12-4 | CASSLAGGANVLTF | TGTGCCAGCAGTCTTGCGGGGGGTGCCAACGTCCTGACTTTC
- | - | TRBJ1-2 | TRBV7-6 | CASSNYQGRGYTF | TGTGCCAGCAGCAATTACCAGGGCCGAGGCTACACCTTC
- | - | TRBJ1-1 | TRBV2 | CASSEPKTEAFF | TGTGCCAGCAGTGAACCAAAGACTGAAGCTTTCTTT
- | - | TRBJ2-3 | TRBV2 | CASALGLDSTQYF | TGTGCCAGCGCCTTGGGGTTAGATAGTACGCAGTATTTT
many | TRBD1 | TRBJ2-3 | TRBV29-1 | CSVATGGTDTQYF | TGCAGCGTTGCAACAGGGGGCACAGATACGCAGTATTTT
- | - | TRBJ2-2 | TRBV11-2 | CASSLPTGPNTGELFF | TGTGCCAGCAGCTTACCGACAGGCCCTAACACCGGGGAGCTGTTTTTT
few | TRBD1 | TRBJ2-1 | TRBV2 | CASSETGTGPHNEQFF | TGTGCCAGCAGTGAAACCGGGACAGGGCCGCACAATGAGCAGTTCTTC
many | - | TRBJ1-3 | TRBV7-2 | CASSLEEGRIKGLETLDGNTIYF | TGTGCCAGCAGCTTAGAAGAGGGGCGTATAAAGGGTCTCGAAACGCTGGATGGAAACACCATATATTTT
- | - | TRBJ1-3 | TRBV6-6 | CASSPLGNTIYF | TGTGCCAGCAGCCCCCTTGGGAACACCATATATTTT
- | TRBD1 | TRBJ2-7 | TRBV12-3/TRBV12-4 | CASSRGGQFSPRYYEQYF | TGTGCCAGCAGCCGAGGGGGACAGTTCTCCCCCAGGTACTACGAGCAGTACTTC
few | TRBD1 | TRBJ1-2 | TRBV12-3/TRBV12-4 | CASSPRTGRTKDGYTF | TGTGCCAGCAGTCCCCGGACAGGGAGGACGAAGGATGGCTACACCTTC
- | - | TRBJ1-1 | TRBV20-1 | CSADVLGQTNTEAFF | TGCAGTGCTGATGTTTTGGGGCAGACGAACACTGAAGCTTTCTTT
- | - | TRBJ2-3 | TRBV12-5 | CASGLSLTDTQYF | TGTGCTAGTGGTTTGAGCCTCACAGATACGCAGTATTTT
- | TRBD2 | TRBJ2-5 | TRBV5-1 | CASSASTPGLAGEQETQYF | TGCGCCAGCAGCGCATCAACCCCGGGACTAGCGGGAGAGCAAGAGACCCAGTACTTC